The source of this T cell receptor beta chain is a study of control samples from healthy donors and cancer patients. Here immunoSEQ multiplex PCR was the method, and the copy in TCRdb shows in-frame clones only, minus some. The sample consists of approximately 190,000 clones, roughly nine tenths of them appearing once. This clone came up once. The ends were cut back, 4 bases at V and 3 bases at J, with 13 bases in the middle. CDR1 SGHRS and CDR2 YFSETQ come from the germline V gene. The CDR3 runs to 15 residues. This clonotype was obtained from a man between 25 and 39 years old in good health. Sequencing was carried out using blood. The V and J genes are TRBV5-1 and TRBJ2-2, with no clear D. The CDR3 DNA is TGCGCCAGCAGCCCCTCGCCGCCGGACACCGGGGAGCTGTTTTTT. This sequence encodes CASSPSPPDTGELFF. Supplemented by reference TRBV5-1 and TRBJ2-2, the full variable domain reads KAGVTQTPRYLIKTRGQQVTLSCSPISGHRSVSWYQQTPGQGLQFLFEYFSETQRNKGNFPGRFSGRQFSNSRSEMNVSTLELGDSALYLCASSPSPPDTGELFFGEGSRLTVL.